Listed here is a single TCR beta chain. Clones were sequenced by immunoSEQ multiplex PCR, and TCRdb holds only the in-frame ones, with some missing. This sample has roughly 400,000 clones; approximately 89% occur once, and the top ten carry under 2%. The data originate from a study of Ad26.COV2.S vaccination and SARS-CoV-2 variants. Noted treatment: some 20 received Ad26.COV2.S at low or high dose, single or two shots; several received placebo; per-sample allocation not given. Sampling was performed 63 days after the first vaccine or placebo injection. The CDR3 totals 13 residues. Germline V lookup: CDR1 SGHTA, CDR2 FQGNSA. V dropped 3 bases and J dropped 7 bases, with 10 bases sitting between them.

This chain uses TRBV7-2 with TRBJ1-5; D is possibly TRBD1 (6 bases). This specimen was peripheral blood, taken in a trial of Ad26.COV2.S vaccine versus placebo. The clonotype was recovered from a person aged 18-60 years who received the Ad26.COV2.S COVID-19 vaccine or a placebo. CDR3 in amino acids: CASSFGTGQPQHF. As DNA, the CDR3 is TGTGCCAGCAGCTTCGGTACAGGGCAGCCCCAGCATTTT.